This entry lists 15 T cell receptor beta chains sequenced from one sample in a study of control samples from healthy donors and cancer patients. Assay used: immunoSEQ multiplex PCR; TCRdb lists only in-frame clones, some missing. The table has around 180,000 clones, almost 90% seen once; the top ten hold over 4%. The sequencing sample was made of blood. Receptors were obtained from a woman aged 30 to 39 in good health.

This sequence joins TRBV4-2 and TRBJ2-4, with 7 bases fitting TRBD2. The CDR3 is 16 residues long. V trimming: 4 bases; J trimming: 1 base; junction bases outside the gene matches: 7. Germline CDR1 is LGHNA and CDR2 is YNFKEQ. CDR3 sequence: CASSPLTGRAKNIQYF. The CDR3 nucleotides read TGTGCCAGCAGCCCCCTTACCGGGAGGGCCAAAAACATTCAGTACTTC.

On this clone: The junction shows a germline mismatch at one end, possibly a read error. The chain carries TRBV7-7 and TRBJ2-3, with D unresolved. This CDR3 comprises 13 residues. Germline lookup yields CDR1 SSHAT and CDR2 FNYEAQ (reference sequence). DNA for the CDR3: TGTGCTAGCAGCCCCCACACCACAGATACGCAGTATTTT. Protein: CASSPHTTDTQYF.

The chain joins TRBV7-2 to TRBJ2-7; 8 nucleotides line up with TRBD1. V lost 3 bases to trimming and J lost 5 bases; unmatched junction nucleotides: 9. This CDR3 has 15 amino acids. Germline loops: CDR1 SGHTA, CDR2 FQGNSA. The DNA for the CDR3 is TGTGCCAGCAGCTTGGGACAGGCCCTTAGAAACGAGCAGTACTTC. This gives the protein CASSLGQALRNEQYF.

The CDR3 spells CASSDKVYTEAFF. For the CDR3, the DNA is TGTGCCAGCAGTGACAAGGTTTACACTGAAGCTTTCTTT. V usage is TRBV2 and J usage is TRBJ1-1; unclear D gene. The germline gives CDR1 SNHLY, CDR2 FYNNEI. The CDR3 runs to 13 residues. V lost 3 bases and J lost 3, with 8 bases in between.

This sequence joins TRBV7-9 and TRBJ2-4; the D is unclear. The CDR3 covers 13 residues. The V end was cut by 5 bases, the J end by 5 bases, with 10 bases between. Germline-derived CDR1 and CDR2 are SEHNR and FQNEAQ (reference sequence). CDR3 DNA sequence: TGTGCCAGCAGCCATCTGCCAGAAAACATTCAGTACTTC. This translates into CASSHLPENIQYF.

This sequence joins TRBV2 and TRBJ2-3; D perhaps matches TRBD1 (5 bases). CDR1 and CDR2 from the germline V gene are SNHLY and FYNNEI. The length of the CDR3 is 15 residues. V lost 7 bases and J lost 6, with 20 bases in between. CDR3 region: CASTPIWAGWDTQYF. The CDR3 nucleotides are TGTGCCAGCACCCCTATCTGGGCAGGGTGGGATACGCAGTATTTT.

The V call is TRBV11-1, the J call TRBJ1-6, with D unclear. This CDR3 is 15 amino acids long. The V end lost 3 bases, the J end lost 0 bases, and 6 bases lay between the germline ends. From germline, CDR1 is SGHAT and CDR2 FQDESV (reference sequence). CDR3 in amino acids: CASSFGFSYNSPLHF. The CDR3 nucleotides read TGTGCCAGCAGCTTTGGGTTCTCCTATAATTCACCCCTCCACTTT.

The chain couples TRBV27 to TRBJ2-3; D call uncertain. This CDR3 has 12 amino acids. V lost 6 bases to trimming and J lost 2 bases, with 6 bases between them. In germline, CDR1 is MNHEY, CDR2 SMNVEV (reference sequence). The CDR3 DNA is TGTGCCAGCAGAGGAGTCACAGATACGCAGTATTTT. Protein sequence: CASRGVTDTQYF.

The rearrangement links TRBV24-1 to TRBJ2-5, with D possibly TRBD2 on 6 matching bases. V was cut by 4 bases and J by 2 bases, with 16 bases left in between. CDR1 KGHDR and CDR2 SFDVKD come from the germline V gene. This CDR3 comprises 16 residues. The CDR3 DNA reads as TGTGCCACCAGTGACCTTGGGACTGCAAAACAAGAGACCCAGTACTTC. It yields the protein CATSDLGTAKQETQYF.

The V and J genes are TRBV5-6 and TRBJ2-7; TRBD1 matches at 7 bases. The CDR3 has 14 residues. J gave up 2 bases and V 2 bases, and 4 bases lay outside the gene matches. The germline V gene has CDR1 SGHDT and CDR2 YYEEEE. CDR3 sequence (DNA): TGTGCCAGCAGCTTACGACAGGGCACCTACGAGCAGTACTTC. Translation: CASSLRQGTYEQYF.

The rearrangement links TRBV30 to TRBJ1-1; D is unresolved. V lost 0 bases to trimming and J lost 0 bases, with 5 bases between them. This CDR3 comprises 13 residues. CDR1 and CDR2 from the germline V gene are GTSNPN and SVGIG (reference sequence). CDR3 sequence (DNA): TGTGCCTGGAGTGTATGGGTGAACACTGAAGCTTTCTTT. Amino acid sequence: CAWSVWVNTEAFF.

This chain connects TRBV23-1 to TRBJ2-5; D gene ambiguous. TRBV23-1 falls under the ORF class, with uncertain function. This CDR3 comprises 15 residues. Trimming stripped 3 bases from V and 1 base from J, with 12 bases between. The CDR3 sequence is CASSQLSPIQETQYF. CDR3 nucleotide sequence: TGCGCCAGCAGTCAGTTATCACCGATCCAAGAGACCCAGTACTTC.

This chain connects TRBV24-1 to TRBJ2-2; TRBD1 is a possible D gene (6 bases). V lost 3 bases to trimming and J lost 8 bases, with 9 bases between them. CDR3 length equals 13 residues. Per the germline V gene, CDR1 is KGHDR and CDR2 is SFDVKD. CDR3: CATSDPGTGELFF. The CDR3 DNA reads TGTGCCACCAGTGATCCCGGGACAGGGGAGCTGTTTTTT.

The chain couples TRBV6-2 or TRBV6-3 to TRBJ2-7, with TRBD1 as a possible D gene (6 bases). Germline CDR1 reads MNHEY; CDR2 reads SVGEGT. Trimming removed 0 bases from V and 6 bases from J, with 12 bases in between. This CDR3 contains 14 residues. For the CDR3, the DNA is TGTGCCAGCAGTTACTCGAACAGGGTTAGCGAGCAGTACGTC. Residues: CASSYSNRVSEQYV.

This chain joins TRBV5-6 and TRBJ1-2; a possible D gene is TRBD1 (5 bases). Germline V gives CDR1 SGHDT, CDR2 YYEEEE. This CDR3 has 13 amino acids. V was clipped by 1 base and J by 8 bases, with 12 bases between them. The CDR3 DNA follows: TGTGCCAGCAGCTTGTTCGTCGGGGGAGGCTACACCTTC. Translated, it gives CASSLFVGGGYTF.